The clone carrying this T cell receptor beta chain was seen ten or more times. The record originates from a study of blood T cell repertoires in COVID-19. Study as a whole: Samples of COVID-19 (acute and convalescent) were obtained from the United States, Italy and Spain. T cells, B-cell-depleted T cells, or PBMCs provided the cDNA or gDNA that served as material.

This CDR3 contains 16 residues. From germline, CDR1 is SGHDN and CDR2 FVKESK. V lost 4 bases, J lost 9 bases, and 19 bases lay in between. The table came from immunoSEQ multiplex PCR; TCRdb's copy has only in-frame clones and leaves some out. The sample has roughly 50,000 clones; roughly 84% are singletons. This receptor was taken from a man aged 50 to 59 with acute or convalescent COVID-19. V is TRBV14 and J is TRBJ1-6; possibly TRBD1 for D (5 bases). The sequencing sample was made of peripheral blood. The CDR3 DNA is TGTGCCAGCAGCCCGGGAGGGGCGCTTAAAATTTCACCCCTCCACTTT. Translated: CASSPGGALKISPLHF.